What follows describes a single T cell receptor (beta chain). Antigen specificity is unknown. This entry is derived from a study of naive CD8 T cells in extremely preterm neonates. Only in-frame clones appear in the TCRdb table, and some are missing; sequencing was by immunoSEQ multiplex PCR. The table has more than 20,000 clones, 70% to 90% seen once. Broader study findings: Relative to older groups, preterm infants had shorter, less trimmed CDR3s with fewer N additions. Shared CDR3 nucleotide sequences: preterm about 2.8%, term approximately 0.4%, children more than 0.025%, adults 0.01%.

V was pared by 3 bases and J by 4 bases, with 0 bases of the junction left unmatched. The CDR3 extends over 13 amino acids. Germline CDR1 reads SGHNT; CDR2 reads YYREEE (reference sequence). Samples were taken at extremely preterm deliveries at about 22-27 weeks of gestation. Live Annexin V-negative naive CD3+CD8+CD45RA+CCR7+ T cells were sorted. Material for sequencing was naive CD8+ T cells from cord blood. The chain carries TRBV5-4 and TRBJ1-1, with 10 positions matching TRBD1. This clonotype originated in a boy who was born preterm. Here the CDR3 reads CASSWTGGTEAFF. Here the CDR3 DNA reads TGTGCCAGCAGCTGGACAGGGGGCACTGAAGCTTTCTTT.